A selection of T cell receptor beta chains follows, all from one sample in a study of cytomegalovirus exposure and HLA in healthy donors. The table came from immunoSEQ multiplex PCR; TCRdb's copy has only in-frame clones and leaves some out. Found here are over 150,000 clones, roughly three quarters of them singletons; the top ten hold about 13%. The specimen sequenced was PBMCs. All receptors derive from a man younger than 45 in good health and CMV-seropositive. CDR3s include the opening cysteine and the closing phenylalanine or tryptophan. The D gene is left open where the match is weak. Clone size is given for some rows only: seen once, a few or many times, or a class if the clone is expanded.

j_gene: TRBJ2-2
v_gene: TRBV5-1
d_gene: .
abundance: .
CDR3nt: TGCGCCAGCAGCTTGTCGCGGGACCGGGGCGGGGAGCTGTTTTTT
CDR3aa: CASSLSRDRGGELFF

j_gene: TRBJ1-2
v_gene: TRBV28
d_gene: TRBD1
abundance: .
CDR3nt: TGTGCCAGCCCCAGGGGGCGGGTTAACTATGGCTACACCTTC
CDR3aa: CASPRGRVNYGYTF

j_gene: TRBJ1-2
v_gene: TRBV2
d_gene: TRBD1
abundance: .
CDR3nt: TGTGCCAGCAGTTCGACAGGGGATGGCTACACCTTC
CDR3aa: CASSSTGDGYTF

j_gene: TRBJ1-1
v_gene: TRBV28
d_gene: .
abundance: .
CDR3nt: TGTGCCAGCAGTTTAGGTGGTAGGGGGGGGCGGACTGAAGCTTTCTTT
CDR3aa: CASSLGGRGGRTEAFF

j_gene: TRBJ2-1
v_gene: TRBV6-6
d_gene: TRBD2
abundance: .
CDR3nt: TGTGCCAGCAGTTACGGATTAGCGGGGAAGAATGAGCAGTTCTTC
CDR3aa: CASSYGLAGKNEQFF

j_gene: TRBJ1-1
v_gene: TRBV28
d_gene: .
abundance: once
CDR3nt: TGTGCCAGCAGTACCGGGGGGGTTGAAGCTTTCTTT
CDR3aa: CASSTGGVEAFF

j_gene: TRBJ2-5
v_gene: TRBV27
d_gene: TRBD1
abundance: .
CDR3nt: TGTGCCAGCAGTCCACCGACAGGGGGAGAGACCCAGTACTTC
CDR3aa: CASSPPTGGETQYF

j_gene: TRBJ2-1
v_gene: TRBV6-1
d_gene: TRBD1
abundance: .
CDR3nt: TGTGCCAGCAGTGAAAGACAGGGGGCCTACAATGAGCAGTTCTTC
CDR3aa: CASSERQGAYNEQFF

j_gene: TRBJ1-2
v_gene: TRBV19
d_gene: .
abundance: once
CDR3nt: TGTGCCAGTAGAAAGCGGGGGGACGGACAGACCTATGGCTACACCTTC
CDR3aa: CASRKRGDGQTYGYTF

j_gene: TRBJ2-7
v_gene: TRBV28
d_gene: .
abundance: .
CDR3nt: TGTGCCAGCAGTGTCGGGAGTTCTTACGAGCAGTACTTC
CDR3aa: CASSVGSSYEQYF

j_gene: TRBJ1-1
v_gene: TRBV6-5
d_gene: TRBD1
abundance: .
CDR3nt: TGTGCCAGCGATGTCGCCGGGACAGGGGTAACTGAAGCTTTCTTT
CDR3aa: CASDVAGTGVTEAFF

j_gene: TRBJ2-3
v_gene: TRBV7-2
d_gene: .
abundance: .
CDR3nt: TGTGCCAGCAGCTTAGGAGCCGCAGGTGGCGTGGGGGGTACGCAGTATTTT
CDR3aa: CASSLGAAGGVGGTQYF

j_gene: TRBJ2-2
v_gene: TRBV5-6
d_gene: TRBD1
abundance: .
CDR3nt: TGTGCCAGCAGCTTCGACAGGGGAGGCACCGGGGAGCTGTTTTTT
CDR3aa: CASSFDRGGTGELFF

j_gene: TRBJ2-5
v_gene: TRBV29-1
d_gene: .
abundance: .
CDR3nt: TGCAGCGTTGAAGAACAGGGAGAGACCCAGTACTTC
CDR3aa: CSVEEQGETQYF

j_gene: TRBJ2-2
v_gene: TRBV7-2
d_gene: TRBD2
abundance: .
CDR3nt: TGTGCCAGCAGCTTAGTAAGCGGGAAGAACACCGGGGAGCTGTTTTTT
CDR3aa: CASSLVSGKNTGELFF

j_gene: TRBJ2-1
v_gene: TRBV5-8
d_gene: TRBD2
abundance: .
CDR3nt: TGTGCCAGCAGCCTGGGACTAGCGGCCTACAATGAGCAGTTCTTC
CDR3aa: CASSLGLAAYNEQFF

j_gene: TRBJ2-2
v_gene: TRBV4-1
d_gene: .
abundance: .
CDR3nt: TGCGCCAGCAGCCACCCGAAGGGAGCCCGCTCGACCGGGGAGCTGTTTTTT
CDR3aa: CASSHPKGARSTGELFF

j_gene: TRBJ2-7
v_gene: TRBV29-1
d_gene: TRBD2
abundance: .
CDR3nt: TGCAGCGTTGAAGAAGGAGGGAGCGGGAGGGGTGAGCAGTACTTC
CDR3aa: CSVEEGGSGRGEQYF

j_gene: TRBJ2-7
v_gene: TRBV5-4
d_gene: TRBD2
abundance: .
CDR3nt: TGTGCCAGCAGCTCGCCGGGACTAGCGGGAGGCCCGAAGAGCTCCTACGAGCAGTACTTC
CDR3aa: CASSSPGLAGGPKSSYEQYF

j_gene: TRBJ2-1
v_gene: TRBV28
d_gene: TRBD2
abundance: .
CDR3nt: TGTGCCAGCAGGGGGACTAGCGGGAGGGCTTCCTACAATGAGCAGTTCTTC
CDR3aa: CASRGTSGRASYNEQFF

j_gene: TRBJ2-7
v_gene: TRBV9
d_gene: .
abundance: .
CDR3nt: TGTGCCAGCAGCCCCGAGGGACAATCCTACGAGCAGTACTTC
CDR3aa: CASSPEGQSYEQYF

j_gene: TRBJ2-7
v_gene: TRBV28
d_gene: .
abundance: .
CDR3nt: TGTGCCAGCAGTTTCCGAGCCTGGTCCTACGAGCAGTACTTC
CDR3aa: CASSFRAWSYEQYF

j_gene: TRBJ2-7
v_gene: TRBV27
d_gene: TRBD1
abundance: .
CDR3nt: TGTGCCAGCAGTGGGCGAATCGGGACAGGGAAGTACGAGCAGTACTTC
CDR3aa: CASSGRIGTGKYEQYF

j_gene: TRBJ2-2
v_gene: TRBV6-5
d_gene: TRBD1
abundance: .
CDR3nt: TGTGCCAGCAGCACAGGGGCGGACACCGGGGAGCTGTTTTTT
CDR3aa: CASSTGADTGELFF

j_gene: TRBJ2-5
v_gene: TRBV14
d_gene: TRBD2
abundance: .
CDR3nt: TGTGCCAGCAGCAGCGGGATCCAAGAGACCCAGTACTTC
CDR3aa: CASSSGIQETQYF

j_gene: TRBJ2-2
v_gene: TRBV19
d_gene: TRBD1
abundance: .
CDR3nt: TGTGCCAGTAGTAGGAAGGAGAGGGGGCATGCCGGGGAGCTGTTTTTT
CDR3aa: CASSRKERGHAGELFF

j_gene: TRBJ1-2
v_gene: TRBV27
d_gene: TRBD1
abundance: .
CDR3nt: TGTGCCAGCAGAGGGACAGTTGGTGGCTACACCTTC
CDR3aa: CASRGTVGGYTF

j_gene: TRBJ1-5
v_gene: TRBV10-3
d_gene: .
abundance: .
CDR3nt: TGTGCCATCAGTGACTACGATCAGCCCCAGCATTTT
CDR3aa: CAISDYDQPQHF

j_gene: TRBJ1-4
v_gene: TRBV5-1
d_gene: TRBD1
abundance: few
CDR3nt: TGCGCCAGCAGCGCGACAGGGGAGGCTGAAAAACTGTTTTTT
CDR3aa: CASSATGEAEKLFF

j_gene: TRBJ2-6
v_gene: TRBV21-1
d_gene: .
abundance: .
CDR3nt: TGTGCCAGCAGCATCCAGGGGTCTGGGGCCAACGTCCTGACTTTC
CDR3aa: CASSIQGSGANVLTF

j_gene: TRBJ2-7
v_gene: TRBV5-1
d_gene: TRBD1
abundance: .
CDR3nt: TGCGCCAGCAGCCCGGGACAGGGGGACAACGAGCAGTACTTC
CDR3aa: CASSPGQGDNEQYF